The next 30 T cell receptor beta chains were all read from a single sample in a study of cytomegalovirus exposure and HLA in healthy donors. With 60 Vbeta and 13 Jbeta primers, the PCR was carried out. Method: immunoSEQ multiplex PCR; TCRdb's copy keeps in-frame clones and lacks some. The table includes about 160,000 clones, just over 75% detected once. Sequences were obtained from PBMCs. The receptors were gathered from a man in his forties in good health and CMV-seronegative.

V gene TRBV11-2 combines with J gene TRBJ1-5; D possibly corresponds to TRBD1 (5 bases). This CDR3 is built from 16 residues. Trimming left V 1 base short and J 6 bases short, with 16 bases between. Germline CDR1 and CDR2: SGHAT and FQNNGV. The chain's CDR3 is CASSLGRGRVGQPQHF. The DNA of the CDR3 is TGTGCCAGCAGCTTAGGTAGAGGCAGGGTGGGTCAGCCCCAGCATTTT.

The chain recombines TRBV28 with TRBJ2-1; 8 bases fit TRBD2. J lost 9 bases, V lost 4 bases, and 17 bases had no gene match. This CDR3 region has 17 residues. Germline V gene data show CDR1 as MDHEN and CDR2 as SYDVKM. Written as DNA, the CDR3 is TGTGCCAGCAGTTCCCCCCGACAGGTGGGACTAGGCGGTGAGCAGTTCTTC. Translation: CASSSPRQVGLGGEQFF.

The J gene is TRBJ1-2, the V gene TRBV18; possible D gene TRBD1, 5 bases. Germline lookup yields CDR1 KGHSH and CDR2 LQKENI. Between the trimmed V and J ends, which lost 2 bases and 6 bases, there was a span of 13 bases. The length of the CDR3 is 14 residues. CDR3 DNA sequence: TGTGCCAGCTCACCAGGGGCTAATCGACATGGCTACACCTTC. Translation: CASSPGANRHGYTF.

In nucleotides, the CDR3 is TGTGCCAGCAGTGAGGTTCAGGGCTACAATCAGCCCCAGCATTTT. Amino acids: CASSEVQGYNQPQHF. This chain links TRBV2 with TRBJ1-5, with D perhaps matching TRBD1 (5 bases). V lost 3 bases and J 3 bases, leaving 12 bases between the germline ends. The CDR3 loop spans 15 amino acids. Germline CDR1 SNHLY, CDR2 FYNNEI.

This clone has only a few counts. The chain uses TRBV27 and TRBJ1-2; D is unresolved. The V end was cut by 2 bases, the J end by 7 bases, with 11 bases between. Germline V CDR1 and CDR2: MNHEY, SMNVEV (reference sequence). The CDR3 totals 13 residues. In nucleotides, the CDR3 is TGTGCCAGCAGTTTACCCTACTTATCTGGCTACACCTTC. Translating it yields CASSLPYLSGYTF.

The rearrangement links TRBV18 to TRBJ1-2; weak D call: TRBD1 (6 bases). The CDR3 loop spans 16 amino acids. Per the germline V gene, CDR1 is KGHSH and CDR2 is LQKENI. The ends were cut back, 6 bases at V and 4 bases at J, with 21 bases in the middle. The CDR3 DNA reads TGTGCCAGCTCTCTCAGTCCTCCGACAGGCTCCTATGGCTACACCTTC. Translated, it gives CASSLSPPTGSYGYTF.

The chain carries TRBV5-1 and TRBJ1-4, with D unclear. Germline CDR1 is SGHRS and CDR2 is YFSETQ. This CDR3 comprises 14 residues. Trimming took off 4 bases at V and 8 bases at J, with 15 bases between the two ends. The CDR3 DNA reads as TGCGCCAGCAGCCCAGCCCAAAGGGAGGAAAAACTGTTTTTT. Translation gives CASSPAQREEKLFF.

This rearrangement joins TRBV23-1 to TRBJ2-7; TRBD2 matches at 9 bases. TRBV23-1 is reported as an ORF; its role is uncertain. This CDR3 has 15 amino acids. Trimming took 3 bases from V and 7 from J; bases not matched to a gene: 10. CDR3 in amino acids: CASSQLNWAGGEQYV. The CDR3 DNA follows: TGCGCCAGCAGTCAGCTGAATTGGGCGGGGGGGGAGCAGTACGTC.

This chain uses TRBV7-9 with TRBJ2-7; perhaps TRBD1 as D (7 bases). From germline, CDR1 is SEHNR and CDR2 FQNEAQ (reference sequence). The CDR3 consists of 12 residues. V was clipped by 5 bases and J by 7 bases, with 12 bases between them. The CDR3: CASSPTGREQYF. The CDR3 coding sequence is TGTGCCAGCAGCCCGACAGGGAGGGAGCAGTACTTC.

As regards this clone: This sample also contains other DNA sequences that code for the same CDR3. The chain couples TRBV7-3 to TRBJ1-1; 9 bases map to TRBD1. This CDR3 is 14 amino acids long. Germline values: CDR1 SGHTA, CDR2 FQGTGA. After removal of 3 bases from V and 3 bases from J, the junction contained 2 bases not matched to a gene. CDR3 region: CASSLTGGDTEAFF. The CDR3, as DNA: TGTGCCAGCAGCTTGACAGGGGGGGACACTGAAGCTTTCTTT.

The chain employs TRBV9 and TRBJ2-1, with D tentatively TRBD2 (6 bases). Germline V gives CDR1 SGDLS, CDR2 YYNGEE. This CDR3 spans 18 amino acids. Trimming removed 0 bases at V and 4 bases at J, with 20 bases between. The CDR3 coding sequence is TGTGCCAGCAGCGTAGCCCCATCTAGAGCGGGCTCTTACAATGAGCAGTTCTTC. Amino acids: CASSVAPSRAGSYNEQFF.

In its sample, this clone was seen once. The genes are TRBV19 and TRBJ2-1, with TRBD2 matching 7 bases. From germline, CDR1 is LNHDA and CDR2 SQIVND (reference sequence). V lost 5 bases to trimming and J lost 5 bases; unmatched junction nucleotides: 3. The CDR3 totals 13 residues. The CDR3 protein is CASSLGLNNEQFF. The DNA of the CDR3 is TGTGCCAGTAGTTTGGGACTAAACAATGAGCAGTTCTTC.

The chain uses TRBV9 and TRBJ2-3; the D gene is possibly TRBD1 (6 bases). Germline-derived CDR1 and CDR2 are SGDLS and YYNGEE. CDR3 length equals 15 residues. V lost 6 bases and J 4 bases, leaving 18 bases between the germline ends. The CDR3 is CASTRIGGFADTQYF. In nucleotides, the CDR3 is TGTGCCAGCACGCGTATAGGGGGATTTGCAGATACGCAGTATTTT.

The chain recombines TRBV4-1 with TRBJ2-1; 9 nucleotides match TRBD2. J gave up 0 bases and V 4 bases, and 4 bases lay outside the gene matches. Germline V gene sequence: CDR1 MGHRA, CDR2 YSYEKL. The CDR3 loop spans 16 amino acids. The CDR3 protein is CASSPLSGSSYNEQFF. Written as DNA, the CDR3 is TGCGCCAGCAGCCCACTTAGCGGGAGCTCCTACAATGAGCAGTTCTTC.

The chain is built from TRBV7-6 and TRBJ1-1; the D gene is possibly TRBD1 (6 bases). The CDR3 totals 15 residues. V lost 7 bases and J 3 bases, leaving 18 bases between the germline ends. Germline V lookup: CDR1 SGHVS, CDR2 FNYEAQ. The chain's CDR3 is CASTNGGGADTEAFF. CDR3 DNA sequence: TGTGCCAGCACCAACGGTGGGGGCGCGGACACTGAAGCTTTCTTT.

Remarks on this clone: At one end, the junction sequence differs from germline, possibly due to a read error. The gene calls are TRBV7-9 and TRBJ1-2; D not certain. The germline CDR1 and CDR2 sequences are SEHNR and FQNEAQ (reference sequence). CDR3 length equals 13 residues. The CDR3 coding sequence is TGTTCCAGCAGTACGACTGAAGACTATGGCTACACCTTC. Translating it yields CSSSTTEDYGYTF.

V is TRBV27 and J is TRBJ2-7; 8 positions agree with TRBD2. CDR1 and CDR2 (germline): MNHEY, SMNVEV (reference sequence). This CDR3 spans 17 amino acids. V lost 4 bases and J lost 5; bases outside the gene matches: 16. This chain's CDR3 is CASSSTLPGLVPHEQYF. The DNA for the CDR3 is TGTGCCAGCAGTTCAACGCTCCCGGGACTAGTTCCCCACGAGCAGTACTTC.

The chain couples TRBV10-3 to TRBJ2-7; 10 positions match TRBD1. The CDR3 is 15 residues long. Unmatched junction bases numbered 9, after V lost 3 bases and J lost 7 bases. Germline V lookup: CDR1 ENHRY, CDR2 SYGVKD. CDR3 sequence reads: CAISEHVGQGKEQYV. CDR3 nucleotides: TGTGCCATCAGTGAACATGTGGGACAGGGGAAAGAGCAGTACGTC.

The chain combines TRBV2 with TRBJ1-1; 9 nucleotides agree with TRBD1. CDR3 size: 14 residues. Losses at the gene ends were 6 bases for V and 6 bases for J; bases not matched to a gene: 8. Germline values: CDR1 SNHLY, CDR2 FYNNEI. CDR3 DNA: TGTGCCAGCAGAGCCGGGACAGGGAGCCCTGAAGCTTTCTTT. This sequence encodes CASRAGTGSPEAFF.

This clone was seen a handful of times. This chain connects TRBV28 to TRBJ1-3, with D perhaps matching TRBD1 (6 bases). CDR3 length: 15 residues. Germline CDR1 MDHEN, CDR2 SYDVKM. V lost 7 bases to trimming and J lost 0 bases, with 13 bases between them. The CDR3 here is CASIGGRHSGNTIYF. The CDR3 coding sequence is TGTGCCAGCATCGGGGGGCGACACTCTGGAAACACCATATATTTT. Full variable domain (outside the CDR3, taken from reference TRBV28 and TRBJ1-3): DVKVTQSSRYLVKRTGEKVFLECVQDMDHENMFWYRQDPGLGLRLIYFSYDVKMKEKGDIPEGYSVSREKKERFSLILESASTNQTSMYLCASIGGRHSGNTIYFGEGSWLTVV.

The chain is built from TRBV28 and TRBJ2-7; a possible D gene is TRBD1 (5 bases). V lost 4 bases and J 0 bases, leaving 7 bases between the germline ends. The CDR3 runs 13 residues. Germline V lookup: CDR1 MDHEN, CDR2 SYDVKM. CDR3 nucleotides: TGTGCCAGCAGTTCCGGACACTCCTACGAGCAGTACTTC. Its translation is CASSSGHSYEQYF.

This sequence joins TRBV4-1 and TRBJ2-3, with a weak D call TRBD2 (5 bases). The germline CDR1 and CDR2 sequences are MGHRA and YSYEKL. The ends were cut back, 4 bases at V and 2 bases at J, with 19 bases in the middle. The CDR3 is 17 residues long. CDR3 nucleotides: TGCGCCAGCAGCCTTCCGAAGGACGGGATTAACACAGATACGCAGTATTTT. Protein sequence: CASSLPKDGINTDTQYF.

The V and J genes are TRBV5-1 and TRBJ2-7; 11 nucleotides agree with TRBD1. Germline values: CDR1 SGHRS, CDR2 YFSETQ. The V and J ends lost 4 bases and 7 bases, in that order; junction bases with no gene match: 10. The CDR3 covers 15 residues. CDR3 loop: CASSPGQGVVGEQYV. The DNA of the CDR3 is TGCGCCAGCAGCCCGGGACAGGGGGTGGTGGGGGAGCAGTACGTC.

This clone was seen a handful of times. This rearrangement joins TRBV5-1 to TRBJ2-1; 13 bases are a match to TRBD2. The ends lost 4 bases at V and 7 bases at J; junction bases unmatched: 8. CDR3 length: 16 residues. Germline V gene sequence: CDR1 SGHRS, CDR2 YFSETQ. The chain's CDR3 is CASSLTLAGGPNEQFF. CDR3 nucleotides: TGCGCCAGCAGCCTGACACTAGCGGGAGGGCCGAATGAGCAGTTCTTC.

V and J are TRBV7-9 and TRBJ2-7, with 7 bases aligning to TRBD2. Trimming at V came to 6 bases and at J to 0 bases, leaving 8 bases not matched to a gene. There are 15 residues in the CDR3. Per the germline V gene, CDR1 is SEHNR and CDR2 is FQNEAQ (reference sequence). This CDR3 reads CASRPWGGFSYEQYF. CDR3 DNA: TGTGCCAGCAGGCCTTGGGGGGGTTTCTCCTACGAGCAGTACTTC.

The gene calls are TRBV30 and TRBJ1-1; D ambiguous. The CDR3 has 12 amino acids. Germline V lookup: CDR1 GTSNPN, CDR2 SVGIG (reference sequence). Trimming pared 5 bases from V and 1 base from J, leaving 8 bases between. CDR3 loop: CAWDPGNTEAFF. In DNA form, the CDR3 reads TGTGCCTGGGATCCCGGGAACACTGAAGCTTTCTTT.

The J gene is TRBJ2-3, the V gene TRBV2; D is possibly TRBD2 (5 bases). Germline CDR1 reads SNHLY; CDR2 reads FYNNEI. Trimming left V 6 bases short and J 2 bases short, with 12 bases between. The CDR3 length is 14 residues. This chain's CDR3 is CASSPGYFTDTQYF. The CDR3 DNA follows: TGTGCCAGCAGCCCGGGATACTTCACAGATACGCAGTATTTT.

This chain connects TRBV28 to TRBJ2-7; the D gene is possibly TRBD1 (6 bases). In germline, CDR1 is MDHEN, CDR2 SYDVKM. CDR3 length: 16 residues. The germline V and J ends were trimmed by 3 bases and 1 base, with 16 bases remaining between them. Here the CDR3 reads CASSFGDTPMSYEQYF. CDR3 bases: TGTGCCAGCAGTTTCGGGGACACCCCCATGTCCTACGAGCAGTACTTC.

The chain has TRBV6-1 and TRBJ2-7, with unresolved D. The CDR3 spans 14 residues. Germline values: CDR1 MNHNS, CDR2 SASEGT. With 3 bases removed from V and 8 bases from J, the gap between germline ends came to 17 bases. Here the CDR3 DNA reads TGTGCCAGCAGTGAGGCTAGTAAAAGAGGCCAGCAGTACGTC. It encodes CASSEASKRGQQYV.

The chain recombines TRBV18 with TRBJ1-1; 7 bases are a match to TRBD1. The germline CDR1 and CDR2 sequences are KGHSH and LQKENI. Unmatched junction bases numbered 11, after V lost 6 bases and J lost 1 base. The CDR3 loop spans 16 amino acids. The CDR3: CASSITGAVENTEAFF. CDR3 coding DNA: TGTGCCAGCTCGATAACAGGGGCTGTCGAGAACACTGAAGCTTTCTTT.